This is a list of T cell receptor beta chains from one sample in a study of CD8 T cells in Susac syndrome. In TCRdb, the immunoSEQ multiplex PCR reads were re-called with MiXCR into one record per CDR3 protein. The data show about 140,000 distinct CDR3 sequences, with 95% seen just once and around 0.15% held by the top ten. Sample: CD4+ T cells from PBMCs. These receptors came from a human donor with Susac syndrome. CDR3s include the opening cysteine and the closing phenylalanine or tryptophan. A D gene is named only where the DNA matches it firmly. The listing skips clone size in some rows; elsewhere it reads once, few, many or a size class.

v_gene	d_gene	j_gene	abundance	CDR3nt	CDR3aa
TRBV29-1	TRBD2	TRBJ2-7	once	TGCAGCGCCAAGGGAGGGATCACCTACGAGCAGTACTTC	CSAKGGITYEQYF
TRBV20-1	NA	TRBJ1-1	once	TGCAGTGCTAGAGATATCCTCCGCATGAACACTGAAGCTTTCTTT	CSARDILRMNTEAFF
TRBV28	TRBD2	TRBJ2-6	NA	TGTGCCAGCAGTCTTCCGCGGGGGGCCCGTGGGGCCAACGTCCTGACTTTC	CASSLPRGARGANVLTF
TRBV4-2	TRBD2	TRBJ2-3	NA	TGTGCCAGCAGCCAATTTAGCGGGAGGCAGGCAGATACGCAGTATTTT	CASSQFSGRQADTQYF
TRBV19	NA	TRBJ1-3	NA	TGTGCCAGTTCAGGCTCTGGAAACACCATATATTTT	CASSGSGNTIYF
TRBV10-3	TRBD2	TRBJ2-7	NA	TGTGCCATCAGTGAGTCGAAGCTAGCGGGAGGCTACGAGCAGTACTTC	CAISESKLAGGYEQYF
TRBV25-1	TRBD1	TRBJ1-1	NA	TGTGCCAGCAGTCCCCACAGGGGCGTGGACACTGAAGCTTTCTTT	CASSPHRGVDTEAFF
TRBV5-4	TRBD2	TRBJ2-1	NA	TGTGCCAGCAGCCCGCCGGGACTAGCGGGGAGGGGGGACAATGAGCAGTTCTTC	CASSPPGLAGRGDNEQFF
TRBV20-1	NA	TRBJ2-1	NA	TGCAGTGCTAGAGATTCGAGGGGCAGAGGCAATGAGCAGTTCTTC	CSARDSRGRGNEQFF
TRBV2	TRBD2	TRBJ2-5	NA	TGTGCCAGCAGTGCTAGCGGGGGGGCGAAGACCCAGTACTTC	CASSASGGAKTQYF
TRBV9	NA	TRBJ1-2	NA	TGTGCCAGCAGCTCCCTACCGACTACAGCCAACTATGGCTACACCTTC	CASSSLPTTANYGYTF
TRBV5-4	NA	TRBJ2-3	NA	TGTGCCAGCAGCTTACACAGGGGAGGTGGCACAGATACGCAGTATTTT	CASSLHRGGGTDTQYF
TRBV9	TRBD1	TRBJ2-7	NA	TGTGCCAGCAGCCCACAGGGGCGATCTACGGACGAGCAGTACTTC	CASSPQGRSTDEQYF
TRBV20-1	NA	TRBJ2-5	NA	TGCAGTGCTAGAGGTACCTCCGAAGAGACCCAGTACTTC	CSARGTSEETQYF
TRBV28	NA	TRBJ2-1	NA	TGTGCCAGCAGCCCTCGCGCTTATCCTTTAAATGAGCAGTTCTTC	CASSPRAYPLNEQFF
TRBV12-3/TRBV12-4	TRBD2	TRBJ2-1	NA	TGTGCCAGCAGTTTAGGACTAGCGGGAGTCGATGAGCAGTTCTTC	CASSLGLAGVDEQFF
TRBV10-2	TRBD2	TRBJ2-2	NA	TGCGCCAGCCTCGGGGGGAGGCTGAACACCGGGGAGCTGTTTTTT	CASLGGRLNTGELFF
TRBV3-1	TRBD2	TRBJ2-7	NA	TGTGCCAGCAGCCAAGGTCCACTAGCGGCCTACGAGCAGTACTTC	CASSQGPLAAYEQYF
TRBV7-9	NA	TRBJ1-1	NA	TGTGCCAGCAGCCAAAAGAACACTGAAGCTTTCTTT	CASSQKNTEAFF
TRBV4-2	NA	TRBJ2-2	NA	TGTGCCAGCAGCCAAGGGGTTGAGAGCGGGGAGCTGTTTTTT	CASSQGVESGELFF
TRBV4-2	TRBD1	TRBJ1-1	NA	TGTGCCAGCAGCCAAGAGGACAGGGGCCACGTCAGGAACACTGAAGCTTTCTTT	CASSQEDRGHVRNTEAFF
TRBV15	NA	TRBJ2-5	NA	TGTGCCACCAGCAGAGAAATGGGGATCCAAGAGACCCAGTACTTC	CATSREMGIQETQYF
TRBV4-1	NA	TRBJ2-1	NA	TGCGCCAGCAGCCAGCTGGAGGGCGAGCAGTTCTTC	CASSQLEGEQFF
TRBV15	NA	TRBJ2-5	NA	TGTGCCACCAGTTCTGGTTTCCAAGAGACCCAGTACTTC	CATSSGFQETQYF
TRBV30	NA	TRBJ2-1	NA	TGTGCCTGGAAGTCGGCGCGGGGATACAATGAGCAGTTCTTC	CAWKSARGYNEQFF
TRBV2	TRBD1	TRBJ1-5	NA	TGTGCCAGCAGGAACGACAGGGTGGGCAATCAGCCCCAGCATTTT	CASRNDRVGNQPQHF
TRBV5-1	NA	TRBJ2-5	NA	TGCGCCAGCAGCTTGGGTGGGAGACAATCCCCAGAGACCCAGTACTTC	CASSLGGRQSPETQYF
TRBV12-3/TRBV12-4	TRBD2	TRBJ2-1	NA	TGTGCCAGCAGTTCCCCGACTAGCGCTAAACAGTGGGGCTCCTACAATGAGCAGTTCTTC	CASSSPTSAKQWGSYNEQFF
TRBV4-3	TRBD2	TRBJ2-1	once	TGCGCCAGCAGCCAAGATGGCGGGAGGGCTCGCAATGAGCAGTTCTTC	CASSQDGGRARNEQFF
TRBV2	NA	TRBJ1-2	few	TGTGCCAGCAGTCAGGACAGCTATGGCTACACCTTC	CASSQDSYGYTF
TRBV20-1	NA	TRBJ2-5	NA	TGCAGTGCTCTGACCCCTCGGGAGACCCAGTACTTC	CSALTPRETQYF
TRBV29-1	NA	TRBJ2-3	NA	TGCAGCGGTGTGGGGCGGGCCACAGATACGCAGTATTTT	CSGVGRATDTQYF
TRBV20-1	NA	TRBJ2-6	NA	TGCAGTGCTAGGTTGTACTCTGGGGCCAACGTCCTGACTTTC	CSARLYSGANVLTF
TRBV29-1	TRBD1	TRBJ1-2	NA	TGCAGCGTAGGACAGGGCCGGGACTATGGCTACACCTTC	CSVGQGRDYGYTF
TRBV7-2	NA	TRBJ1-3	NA	TGTGCCAGCAGCTTAGAGGCGGGAAACACCATATATTTT	CASSLEAGNTIYF
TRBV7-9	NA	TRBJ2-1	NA	TGTGCCAGCAGCTTATCTACAGCTCTCGCTAATGAGCAGTTCTTC	CASSLSTALANEQFF
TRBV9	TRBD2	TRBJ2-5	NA	TGTGCCAGCAGCGTCGGACTAGGGTACAGGGAGACCCAGTACTTC	CASSVGLGYRETQYF
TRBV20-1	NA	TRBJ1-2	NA	TGCAGTGCTAGCTGGCCAGGTGGTGGCTACACCTTC	CSASWPGGGYTF
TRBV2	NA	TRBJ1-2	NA	TGTGCCAGCACAGGGACCTATGGCTACACCTTC	CASTGTYGYTF
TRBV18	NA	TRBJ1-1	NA	TGTGCCAGCTCACCAGCCGCCAATCTGGTTACTGAAGCTTTCTTT	CASSPAANLVTEAFF
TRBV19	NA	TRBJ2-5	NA	TGTGCCAGTAGCCAAATGGCAAGTCAAGAGACCCAGTACTTC	CASSQMASQETQYF
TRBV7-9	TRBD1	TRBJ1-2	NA	TGTGCCAGCAGCTTAGCAGGGGGCAACTATGGCTACACCTTC	CASSLAGGNYGYTF
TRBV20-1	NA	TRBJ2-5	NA	TGCAGTGCTAGAGATGGTACGGACGCCCAAGAGACCCAGTACTTC	CSARDGTDAQETQYF
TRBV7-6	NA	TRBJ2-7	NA	TGTGCCAGCAGCTCTCGACAGAACTACGAGCAGTACTTC	CASSSRQNYEQYF
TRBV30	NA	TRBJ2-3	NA	TGTGCCTGGAACAGGGCAGATACGCAGTATTTT	CAWNRADTQYF
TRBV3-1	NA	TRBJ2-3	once	TGTGCCAGCAGCCAAAAAGTCTTAAGCGGCACTAGCACAGATACGCAGTATTTT	CASSQKVLSGTSTDTQYF
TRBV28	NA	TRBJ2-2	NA	TGTGCCAGCAGTTTCGGGGACTTGTACACCGGGGAGCTGTTTTTT	CASSFGDLYTGELFF
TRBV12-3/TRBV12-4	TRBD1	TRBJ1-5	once	TGTGCCAGCAGTGATGGACAGGTGAATAATCAGCCCCAGCATTTT	CASSDGQVNNQPQHF
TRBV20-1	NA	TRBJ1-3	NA	TGCAGTGCTAGCCTGGGGGGCTCTGGAAACACCATATATTTT	CSASLGGSGNTIYF
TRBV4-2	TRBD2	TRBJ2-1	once	TGTGCCAGCAGCCGGCTAGCGGGGGACAATGAGCAGTTCTTC	CASSRLAGDNEQFF
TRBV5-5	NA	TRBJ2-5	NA	TGTGCCAGCAGCCTCCGGACATTCCAAGAGACCCAGTACTTC	CASSLRTFQETQYF
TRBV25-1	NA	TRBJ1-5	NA	TGTGCCAGCAGAGGAGGGGGGCGCTTTTATCAGCCCCAGCATTTT	CASRGGGRFYQPQHF
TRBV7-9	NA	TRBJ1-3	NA	TGTGCCACAGCTCAGGGAACCGGAAACACCATATATTTT	CATAQGTGNTIYF
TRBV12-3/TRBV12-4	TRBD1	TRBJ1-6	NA	TGTGCCAGCAGCCCGCAGGGGGTGCAGGGCCATTCACCCCTCCACTTT	CASSPQGVQGHSPLHF
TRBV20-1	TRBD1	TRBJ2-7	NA	TGCAGTGCTAGAGACTACAGGGGGCTTGACGAGCAGTACTTC	CSARDYRGLDEQYF
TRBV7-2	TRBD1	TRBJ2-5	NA	TGTGCCAGCAGTAACAGGGGGATCCAAGAGACCCAGTACTTC	CASSNRGIQETQYF
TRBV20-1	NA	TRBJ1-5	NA	TGCAGTGCTGGAGGTGGTGTCCGGGGGGGAAATCAGCCCCAGCATTTT	CSAGGGVRGGNQPQHF
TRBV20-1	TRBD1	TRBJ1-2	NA	TGCAGTGCTAGCGGACAGGGTATCGGAGGAGACTATGGCTACACCTTC	CSASGQGIGGDYGYTF
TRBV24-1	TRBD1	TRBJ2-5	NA	TGTGCCACCAGGCTCGGGGCAGGGGGAGAGACCCAGTACTTC	CATRLGAGGETQYF
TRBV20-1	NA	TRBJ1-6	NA	TGCAGTGCTAGCGTCGGTGGGGCGAGCTCCTATAATTCACCCCTCCACTTT	CSASVGGASSYNSPLHF